Presented here are 19 T cell receptor beta chains from one specimen sequenced in a study of shared clonotypes between healthy human individuals. Profiling relied on immunoSEQ multiplex PCR, and the TCRdb table lists in-frame clones only, not all of them. The sample lists roughly 1.4 million clones, less than 99% occurring once. Sequences were obtained from naive CD4+ T cells sorted from blood. Subset described: CD45RA+ positively selected. The receptors were sampled from a young man in good health.

Of note for this clone: Other DNA sequences within the sample encode an identical CDR3. CDR3 residues: CASSSQGAETEAFF. DNA for the CDR3: TGCGCCAGCAGCTCACAGGGGGCAGAAACTGAAGCTTTCTTT. The rearrangement uses TRBV5-1 and TRBJ1-1; 9 bases fit TRBD1. The germline V gene has CDR1 SGHRS and CDR2 YFSETQ. CDR3 length: 14 residues. The ends lost 3 bases at V and 5 bases at J; junction bases unmatched: 5.

The genes are TRBV28 and TRBJ2-7; 9 nucleotides agree with TRBD2. Unmatched junction bases numbered 8, after V lost 3 bases and J lost 5 bases. Germline V lookup: CDR1 MDHEN, CDR2 SYDVKM. The CDR3 is made up of 15 amino acids. The CDR3 sequence: CASSFLSLAGNEQYF. The CDR3 nucleotides read TGTGCCAGCAGTTTCCTTTCTCTAGCGGGAAACGAGCAGTACTTC.

This sequence joins TRBV27 and TRBJ2-1; 10 nucleotides line up with TRBD1. The germline gives CDR1 MNHEY, CDR2 SMNVEV (reference sequence). This CDR3 comprises 15 residues. V lost 3 bases, J lost 6 bases, and 5 bases stayed unmatched. The CDR3 sequence: CASSFVGQGSNEQFF. For the CDR3, the DNA is TGTGCCAGCAGTTTTGTGGGACAGGGGAGCAATGAGCAGTTCTTC.

This chain uses TRBV6-1 with TRBJ2-5, with D possibly TRBD2 on 5 matching bases. CDR1 MNHNS and CDR2 SASEGT come from the germline V gene. The CDR3 is made up of 14 amino acids. V was pared by 1 base and J by 2 bases, with 8 bases between. CDR3 protein: CASSEEAAQETQYF. CDR3 DNA sequence: TGTGCCAGCAGTGAAGAAGCGGCACAAGAGACCCAGTACTTC.

This chain uses TRBV5-4 with TRBJ2-7; D not resolved. The CDR3 totals 12 residues. Germline V gene data show CDR1 as SGHNT and CDR2 as YYREEE (reference sequence). With 7 bases removed from V and 6 bases from J, the gap between germline ends came to 14 bases. The DNA for the CDR3 is TGTGCCAGCGGTATGCCCCTGGGCGAGCAGTACTTC. It translates to CASGMPLGEQYF.

The sample holds one count of this clone. The chain has TRBV18 and TRBJ1-4, with D maybe TRBD1 (5 bases). Trimming shortened V by 0 bases and J by 8 bases, and 19 bases separated the two germline ends. Germline loops: CDR1 KGHSH, CDR2 LQKENI. This CDR3 spans 17 amino acids. The chain's CDR3 is CASSPPNTGTLGEKLFF. DNA for the CDR3: TGTGCCAGCTCACCACCGAACACCGGGACGTTAGGCGAAAAACTGTTTTTT.

CDR3 in DNA: TGTGCCAGCACAACCTACCCGGGAGGGGAGCAGTATTTT. It codes for CASTTYPGGEQYF. V and J are TRBV7-2 and TRBJ2-3, with 8 bases identical to TRBD2. Trimming at V came to 7 bases and at J to 11 bases, leaving 11 bases not matched to a gene. CDR1 and CDR2 from the germline V gene are SGHTA and FQGNSA. CDR3 length: 13 amino acids.

The gene calls are TRBV6-1 and TRBJ2-7; D is ambiguous. The CDR3 has 15 residues. Deletions cut 4 bases from V and 5 bases from J, with 18 bases between. Germline V gene sequence: CDR1 MNHNS, CDR2 SASEGT. CDR3 in amino acids: CASSASTLSTHEQYF. The CDR3 DNA follows: TGTGCCAGCAGTGCGTCGACACTTTCTACTCACGAGCAGTACTTC.

This clone has a single count. This chain connects TRBV2 to TRBJ1-5; the match to TRBD1 covers 7 bases. The V and J ends lost 3 bases and 1 base, in that order; junction bases with no gene match: 12. The germline V gene has CDR1 SNHLY and CDR2 FYNNEI. CDR3 length: 18 amino acids. The CDR3 region is CASSDYYGTEASNQPQHF. The CDR3 DNA reads TGTGCCAGCAGTGATTACTATGGGACAGAGGCGAGCAATCAGCCCCAGCATTTT. The full variable domain, its missing parts supplied by reference TRBV2 and TRBJ1-5, is EPEVTQTPSHQVTQMGQEVILRCVPISNHLYFYWYRQILGQKVEFLVSFYNNEISEKSEIFDDQFSVERPDGSNFTLKIRSTKLEDSAMYFCASSDYYGTEASNQPQHFGDGTRLSIL.

The chain links TRBV11-1 to TRBJ2-3; TRBD1 is a possible D gene (5 bases). V was pared by 4 bases and J by 8 bases, with 16 bases between. The CDR3 is made up of 14 amino acids. CDR1 SGHAT and CDR2 FQDESV come from the germline V gene (reference sequence). Written as DNA, the CDR3 is TGTGCCAGCAGCTCCAGGCAGGGCCAGGTTACGCAGTATTTT. This sequence encodes CASSSRQGQVTQYF.

The chain links TRBV10-2 to TRBJ2-4; D is possibly TRBD2 (5 bases). The CDR3 consists of 17 residues. Trimming took off 6 bases at V and 0 bases at J, with 18 bases between the two ends. CDR1 and CDR2 (germline): WSHSY, SAAADI. Here the CDR3 reads CASSVADRGAAKNIQYF. Written as DNA, the CDR3 is TGCGCCAGCAGCGTTGCCGACCGGGGTGCAGCCAAAAACATTCAGTACTTC.

This chain connects TRBV10-3 to TRBJ1-4; D uncertain. V lost 3 bases, J lost 8 bases, and 7 bases lay in between. The CDR3 loop spans 12 amino acids. Looked up from germline, CDR1 is ENHRY and CDR2 is SYGVKD. This CDR3 is CAISENREKLFF. DNA of the CDR3: TGTGCCATCAGTGAAAACAGAGAAAAACTGTTTTTT.

The chain couples TRBV5-1 to TRBJ2-3; 9 bases match TRBD2. V was pared by 3 bases and J by 2 bases, with 13 bases of the junction left unmatched. The CDR3 sequence is 18 residues long. Per the germline V gene, CDR1 is SGHRS and CDR2 is YFSETQ. The DNA for the CDR3 is TGCGCCAGCAGCTCACAGAGGCGGGAGGGAATTTTCACAGATACGCAGTATTTT. Its protein product is CASSSQRREGIFTDTQYF.

Comment on this clone: Other nucleotide sequences in the sample specify the same CDR3. The genes are TRBV19 and TRBJ2-3; TRBD2 matches at 7 bases. Losses at the gene ends were 3 bases for V and 1 base for J; bases not matched to a gene: 1. Germline V gene data show CDR1 as LNHDA and CDR2 as SQIVND (reference sequence). CDR3 length equals 14 residues. The CDR3 loop reads CASSIAGGTDTQYF. In DNA, the CDR3 is TGTGCCAGTAGTATCGCGGGAGGCACAGATACGCAGTATTTT.

CDR3 bases: TGTGCCAGCAGCTTTGGGGGACCGGGCTCGAACACCGGGGAGCTGTTTTTT. Its translation: CASSFGGPGSNTGELFF. This chain uses TRBV2 with TRBJ2-2; D could derive from TRBD1 or TRBD2 (5 bases each). The length of the CDR3 is 17 residues. The V gene's germline CDR1 is SNHLY and CDR2 FYNNEI. V was shortened by 6 bases and J by 0 bases, with 17 bases between the two germline ends.

V usage is TRBV28 and J usage is TRBJ2-2, with 9 bases that match TRBD1. Germline V lookup: CDR1 MDHEN, CDR2 SYDVKM. This CDR3 is built from 14 residues. V lost 7 bases and J lost 6; bases outside the gene matches: 6. As DNA, the CDR3 is TGTGCCAGCATATGGGACAGGGCATCCGGGGAGCTGTTTTTT. Encoded protein: CASIWDRASGELFF. Based on the CDR3 plus reference TRBV28 and TRBJ2-2, the full variable domain is DVKVTQSSRYLVKRTGEKVFLECVQDMDHENMFWYRQDPGLGLRLIYFSYDVKMKEKGDIPEGYSVSREKKERFSLILESASTNQTSMYLCASIWDRASGELFFGEGSRLTVL.

As to this clone: Other DNA sequences in the sample encode the same CDR3. The V and J genes are TRBV11-2 and TRBJ2-7; 13 bases align to TRBD2. Germline-derived CDR1 and CDR2 are SGHAT and FQNNGV. The J segment lost 4 bases and the V segment lost 6 bases, leaving 3 bases of the junction unmatched. The CDR3 totals 14 residues. The CDR3 region has the DNA TGTGCCAGCAGTCGACTAGCGGGAGGTTACGAGCAGTACTTC. Translating gives CASSRLAGGYEQYF.

The V gene is TRBV9, the J gene TRBJ2-1; D possibly corresponds to TRBD1 (5 bases). V was clipped by 4 bases and J by 0 bases, with 14 bases between them. The CDR3 loop spans 16 amino acids. Per the germline V gene, CDR1 is SGDLS and CDR2 is YYNGEE. CDR3: CASSIQAGNSYNEQFF. The CDR3 DNA reads TGTGCCAGCAGCATCCAGGCAGGGAACTCCTACAATGAGCAGTTCTTC.

This clone was observed a single time. V is TRBV5-6 and J is TRBJ2-5; D may correspond to TRBD1 or TRBD2 (5 bases each). Looked up from germline, CDR1 is SGHDT and CDR2 is YYEEEE. This CDR3 contains 15 residues. V gave up 4 bases and J gave up 1 base, with 14 bases separating them. The CDR3 nucleotides are TGTGCCAGCAGCCCGGGGTCAGGGCGCCAAGAGACCCAGTACTTC. Its translation: CASSPGSGRQETQYF.